The clone carrying this T cell receptor (beta chain) was observed at least ten times. Antigen: not known. This sample stems from a study of regulatory T cells in long-lasting Graves disease. Sample time point: newly diagnosed GD, antithyroid drugs for less than 3 months. Making the TCR library involved RNA that had been extracted from PBMCs. The CDR3 has 16 residues. Germline trimming cut 3 bases from V and 0 bases from J; bases unmatched to any gene: 4. Looked up from germline, CDR1 is LGHDT and CDR2 is YNNKEL (reference sequence). The study, taken as a whole, reports: Accuracy was possibly reduced by small sample size. Preferential use of TRBV28, TRBJ1-2 and TRBJ2-5 was seen in persistent disease.

Building the TCR beta libraries relied on iRepertoire HTBI primers, and CDR3 regions underwent Arm-PCR. TCRdb reprocessed the multiplex PCR reads via MiXCR and lists one record per CDR3 protein. The sample shows 450,000 to 500,000 distinct CDR3 sequences, 16% of them seen only once. These same data were also listed under a study on T cells in Graves' hyperthyroidism and ophthalmopathy. That source reports: Most thyroid clonotypes with frequency above 0.001 were detected in blood.

This sample comprised peripheral blood mononuclear cells (PBMCs), obtained at new diagnosis, from a patient treated with antithyroid drugs. The TCR sequence derives from a man aged 35-49 years with Graves disease. J is TRBJ2-1 and V is TRBV3-1; TRBD1 matches at 8 bases. CDR3 protein: CASSHRQGPSYNEQFF. Written as DNA, the CDR3 is TGTGCCAGCAGCCATAGACAGGGGCCCTCCTACAATGAGCAGTTCTTC.